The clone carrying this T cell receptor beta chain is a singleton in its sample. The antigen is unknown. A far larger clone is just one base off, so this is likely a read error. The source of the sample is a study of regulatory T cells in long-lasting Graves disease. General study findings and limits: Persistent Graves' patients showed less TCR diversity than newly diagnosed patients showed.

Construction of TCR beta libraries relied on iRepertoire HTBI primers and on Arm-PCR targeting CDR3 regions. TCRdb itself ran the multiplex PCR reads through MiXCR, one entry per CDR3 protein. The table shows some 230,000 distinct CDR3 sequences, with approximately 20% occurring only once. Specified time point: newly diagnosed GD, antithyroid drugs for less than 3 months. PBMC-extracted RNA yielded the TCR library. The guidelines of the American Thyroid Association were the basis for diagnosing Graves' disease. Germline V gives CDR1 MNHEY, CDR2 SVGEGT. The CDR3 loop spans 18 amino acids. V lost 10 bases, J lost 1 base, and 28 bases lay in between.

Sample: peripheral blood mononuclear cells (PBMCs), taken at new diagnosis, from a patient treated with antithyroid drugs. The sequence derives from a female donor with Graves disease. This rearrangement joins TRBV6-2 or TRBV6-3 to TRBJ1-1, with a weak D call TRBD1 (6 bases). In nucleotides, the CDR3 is TGTGCCAACAACACCCAACGACAGGCTGTTGGGGAGAACACTGAAGCTTTCTTT. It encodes CANNTQRQAVGENTEAFF.